Described below is a single T cell receptor beta chain sequence and its context. Its antigen is still unknown. With 6 bases removed from V and 1 base from J, the gap between germline ends came to 10 bases. The germline gives CDR1 MNHEY, CDR2 SMNVEV (reference sequence). The CDR3 consists of 14 residues. Method: immunoSEQ multiplex PCR; TCRdb's copy keeps in-frame clones and lacks some. The sample holds 48,000 or so clones, approximately 94% seen once. This entry is derived from a study of OX40 agonist ivuxolimab in advanced cancers. Overall study context: Dose-escalation subjects each had hepatocellular carcinoma, melanoma, renal cell or head and neck cancer. Earlier anti-PD-1, anti-PD-L1 or anti-CTLA-4 therapy was permitted; about 38% had received some. The study's findings and limits: In the 0.1 to 3.0 mg/kg range, CD4+ and CD8+ blood T cells had expanded clonally by week 6. Patients who responded partially at 0.1-3.0 mg/kg showed clonal expansion ranking among the lowest.

Sequencing was performed on CD4+ or CD8+ T cells sorted from blood, taken in a trial of the OX40 agonist ivuxolimab. The chain carries TRBV27 and TRBJ1-3, with a weak D call TRBD1 (6 bases). This TCR was sampled from an adult with an advanced solid tumor such as melanoma, head and neck, liver or kidney cancer. CDR3 sequence reads: CASSLQGSGNTIYF. CDR3 in DNA: TGTGCCAGCAGCCTACAGGGTTCTGGAAACACCATATATTTT.